The entry that follows covers one T cell receptor (beta chain) sequence. The antigen is undetermined. The CDR3 length is 14 residues. Deletions cut 6 bases from V and 5 bases from J, with 13 bases between. The source of the sample is a study of early T cells in non-severe SARS-CoV-2 infection. Background on the study: Chains from this unsorted whole-blood bulk RNA could not be paired.

Molecules of cDNA were individually given unique molecular identifiers that were attached to them. TCRdb ran MiXCR on the 5' RACE reads and lists one entry per CDR3 protein. This table holds fewer than 100,000 distinct CDR3 sequences, less than 20% found once. Study results and caveats: VDJdb matching, biased toward anti-spike CD8 responses, missed private and CD4 specificities.

This TCR derives from an adult who was a healthcare worker with PCR-confirmed SARS-CoV-2 infection or an uninfected control (not recorded which). This sequence joins TRBV12-3 or TRBV12-4 and TRBJ1-4; D perhaps matches TRBD1 (5 bases). The specimen was whole blood. CDR3 in DNA: TGTGCCAGCAGCCCCCAGGGTCCAAATGAAAAACTGTTTTTT. Translation: CASSPQGPNEKLFF.